A single sample gave rise to the 29 T cell receptor beta chains below, sequenced in a study of Ad26.COV2.S vaccination and SARS-CoV-2 variants. Measured with immunoSEQ multiplex PCR; TCRdb has only the in-frame clones, and not every one. This sample has 350,000 to 400,000 clones, with about nine tenths found just once. Treatment here: 19 received Ad26.COV2.S at low or high dose, single or two shots; 5 received placebo; per-sample allocation not given. Samples analyzed were those drawn on day 63 after the first vaccine or placebo injection. Material: peripheral blood, obtained in a trial of Ad26.COV2.S vaccine versus placebo. These receptors were collected from a person between 18 and 60 years old who received the Ad26.COV2.S COVID-19 vaccine or a placebo.

This sequence joins TRBV19 and TRBJ2-7; TRBD2 aligns across 9 bases. The germline gives CDR1 LNHDA, CDR2 SQIVND (reference sequence). The trim removed 5 bases at V and 5 bases at J, leaving 7 bases unmatched. This CDR3 has 14 amino acids. Here the CDR3 reads CASSQEGLADEQYF. The CDR3 bases are TGTGCCAGTAGTCAGGAGGGACTAGCCGACGAGCAGTACTTC.

The V gene is TRBV28, the J gene TRBJ2-3; 11 nucleotides match TRBD2. Germline V gives CDR1 MDHEN, CDR2 SYDVKM. The V segment lost 6 bases and the J segment 2 bases; nucleotides outside the gene matches: 16. The CDR3 sequence is 19 residues long. In nucleotides, the CDR3 is TGTGCCAGCAGCCCCCCCCTTAGCGGGAGGGCCCGGGCCACAGATACGCAGTATTTT. It codes for CASSPPLSGRARATDTQYF.

V is TRBV7-8 and J is TRBJ2-5; 7 nucleotides align to TRBD2. The CDR3 has 16 residues. Per the germline V gene, CDR1 is SGHVS and CDR2 is FQNEAQ. J gave up 0 bases and V 5 bases, and 9 bases lay outside the gene matches. The CDR3 loop is CASSLGRGRYQETQYF. The DNA for the CDR3 is TGTGCCAGCAGCCTTGGGAGGGGCCGATACCAAGAGACCCAGTACTTC.

This clone was picked up one time. The J gene is TRBJ2-3, the V gene TRBV3-1 (or the pseudogene TRBV3-2); 9 positions match TRBD1. The CDR3 has 17 residues. Unmatched junction bases numbered 11, after V lost 4 bases and J lost 3 bases. Germline values: CDR1 LGHDT, CDR2 YNNKEL (reference sequence). CDR3 DNA sequence: TGTGCCAGCAGCCCCGGGACAGGGTGGTCGATGACAGATACGCAGTATTTT. Amino acids: CASSPGTGWSMTDTQYF.

The sample holds many counts of this clone. This sample includes further DNA sequences coding for the same CDR3. This rearrangement joins TRBV6-4 to TRBJ2-1, with 12 bases fitting TRBD2. The CDR3 has 14 amino acids. The V segment lost 2 bases and the J segment 7 bases; nucleotides outside the gene matches: 0. CDR1 is MRHNA, CDR2 SNTAGT, per germline. The chain's CDR3 is CASSDGTSGNEQFF. The CDR3 DNA reads TGTGCCAGCAGTGACGGGACTAGCGGGAATGAGCAGTTCTTC.

The rearrangement uses TRBV12-3 or TRBV12-4 and TRBJ2-1; 7 nucleotides agree with TRBD2. The CDR3 consists of 12 residues. The V and J ends lost 2 bases and 11 bases, in that order; junction bases with no gene match: 3. CDR3 sequence reads: CASSLPSGKQFF. The CDR3 nucleotides read TGTGCCAGCAGTTTACCTAGCGGTAAGCAGTTCTTC.

The chain joins TRBV23-1 to TRBJ1-1; possibly TRBD1 for D (6 bases). TRBV23-1 is filed as an ORF, its function uncertain. The germline V and J ends were trimmed by 10 bases and 2 bases, with 14 bases remaining between them. This CDR3 has 13 amino acids. The CDR3 DNA reads TGCGCCAACAGCCGGGACACCAACACTGAAGCTTTCTTT. Its translation: CANSRDTNTEAFF.

The chain employs TRBV5-1 and TRBJ2-3, with TRBD1 matching over 11 bases. The germline V gene has CDR1 SGHRS and CDR2 YFSETQ. CDR3 length: 16 amino acids. The V and J ends lost 1 base and 3 bases, in that order; junction bases with no gene match: 4. In DNA, the CDR3 is TGCGCCAGCAGCTTGTCCGGGACAGGGGGGACAGATACGCAGTATTTT. Protein: CASSLSGTGGTDTQYF.

The V call is TRBV27, the J call TRBJ1-3; TRBD1 is a possible D gene (6 bases). The CDR3 is 14 residues long. Trimming took 6 bases from V and 4 from J, leaving 13 bases between them. CDR1 is MNHEY, CDR2 SMNVEV, per germline (reference sequence). The CDR3 here is CASSLGTQGNTIYF. Written as DNA, the CDR3 is TGTGCCAGCAGCCTTGGGACACAGGGAAACACCATATATTTT.

The rearrangement links TRBV6-6 to TRBJ1-3; D call uncertain. This CDR3 is built from 16 residues. The V end lost 8 bases, the J end lost 2 bases, and 19 bases lay between the germline ends. CDR1 and CDR2 (germline): MNHNY, SVGAGI (reference sequence). The CDR3 is CASGLNGALAGNTIYF. The CDR3 DNA reads TGTGCCAGCGGCCTTAACGGAGCTCTTGCTGGAAACACCATATATTTT.

The rearrangement uses TRBV5-1 and TRBJ2-5; 10 bases fit TRBD1. CDR1 SGHRS and CDR2 YFSETQ come from the germline V gene. There are 16 residues in the CDR3. V lost 3 bases to trimming and J lost 0 bases; unmatched junction nucleotides: 5. This chain's CDR3 is CASSSGTGVNQETQYF. The CDR3 nucleotides read TGCGCCAGCAGCTCGGGGACAGGGGTTAACCAAGAGACCCAGTACTTC. Supplemented by reference TRBV5-1 and TRBJ2-5, the full variable domain reads KAGVTQTPRYLIKTRGQQVTLSCSPISGHRSVSWYQQTPGQGLQFLFEYFSETQRNKGNFPGRFSGRQFSNSRSEMNVSTLELGDSALYLCASSSGTGVNQETQYFGPGTRLLVL.

This clone was counted a single time. The chain employs TRBV20-1 and TRBJ1-1; a possible D gene is TRBD1 (5 bases). Looked up from germline, CDR1 is DFQATT and CDR2 is SNEGSKA (reference sequence). V lost 3 bases to trimming and J lost 10 bases, with 12 bases between them. The CDR3 runs 11 residues. The CDR3 is CSASGWGRAFF. As DNA, the CDR3 is TGCAGTGCTAGTGGGTGGGGCCGAGCTTTCTTT.

The V gene is TRBV6-1, the J gene TRBJ2-1; 11 bases line up with TRBD2. This CDR3 is 18 amino acids long. In germline, CDR1 is MNHNS, CDR2 SASEGT. V lost 3 bases, J lost 2 bases, and 9 bases stayed unmatched. The CDR3 region is CASSEGLWTSGPYNEQFF. The CDR3, as DNA: TGTGCCAGCAGTGAGGGGCTTTGGACTAGCGGGCCCTACAATGAGCAGTTCTTC.

This clone came up once. This chain links TRBV5-1 with TRBJ2-4; unclear D gene. V was shortened by 2 bases and J by 1 base, with 7 bases between the two germline ends. This CDR3 has 14 residues. CDR1 is SGHRS and CDR2 is YFSETQ in the germline V gene. In DNA, the CDR3 is TGCGCCAGCAGCTTCAACGGCGCCAAAAACATTCAGTACTTC. Its translation: CASSFNGAKNIQYF. The full variable domain, its missing parts supplied by reference TRBV5-1 and TRBJ2-4, is KAGVTQTPRYLIKTRGQQVTLSCSPISGHRSVSWYQQTPGQGLQFLFEYFSETQRNKGNFPGRFSGRQFSNSRSEMNVSTLELGDSALYLCASSFNGAKNIQYFGAGTRLSVL.

The V gene is TRBV5-1, the J gene TRBJ2-1; a possible D gene is TRBD2 (5 bases). The CDR3 has 15 amino acids. CDR1 is SGHRS, CDR2 YFSETQ, per germline. Trimming removed 3 bases from V and 9 bases from J, with 19 bases in between. CDR3 amino acids: CASSSTGPEGSEQFF. As DNA, the CDR3 is TGCGCCAGCAGCTCCACTGGCCCCGAAGGGAGTGAGCAGTTCTTC.

DNA for the CDR3: TGTGCCAGCAGCTTAACAGTTTTGATGGACATTCAGTACTTC. Translated, it gives CASSLTVLMDIQYF. The chain combines TRBV7-8 with TRBJ2-4; D not resolved. Trimming stripped 2 bases from V and 8 bases from J, with 13 bases between. The CDR3 loop spans 14 amino acids. Germline V gene data show CDR1 as SGHVS and CDR2 as FQNEAQ.

This clone was counted once. This chain uses TRBV27 with TRBJ2-7; 8 bases fit TRBD2. V gave up 3 bases and J gave up 7 bases; unmatched junction bases: 11. The CDR3 spans 15 residues. CDR1 and CDR2 from the germline V gene are MNHEY and SMNVEV (reference sequence). Here the CDR3 DNA reads TGTGCCAGCAGTTTCCGGGGGGGAGGCCTTGATGAGCAGTACTTC. Translated, it gives CASSFRGGGLDEQYF.

This clone came up once. CDR3 loop: CASTLGGTGGEKLFF. DNA for the CDR3: TGTGCCAGCACCTTGGGGGGGACAGGGGGTGAAAAACTGTTTTTT. This chain joins TRBV6-5 and TRBJ1-4, with 11 bases lining up with TRBD1. Unmatched junction bases numbered 8, after V lost 7 bases and J lost 7 bases. Germline-derived CDR1 and CDR2 are MNHEY and SVGAGI. This CDR3 spans 15 amino acids.

This clone was found once. The genes are TRBV5-4 and TRBJ2-7; 8 positions agree with TRBD2. The CDR3 is 16 residues long. The V segment lost 0 bases and the J segment 6 bases; nucleotides outside the gene matches: 11. Germline lookup yields CDR1 SGHNT and CDR2 YYREEE (reference sequence). CDR3 sequence: CASSLGSGEVPTEQYF. The CDR3 nucleotides read TGTGCCAGCAGCTTGGGTAGCGGGGAGGTCCCCACCGAGCAGTACTTC. Complete variable domain (other parts from reference TRBV5-4 and TRBJ2-7): ETGVTQSPTHLIKTRGQQVTLRCSSQSGHNTVSWYQQALGQGPQFIFQYYREEENGRGNFPPRFSGLQFPNYSSELNVNALELDDSALYLCASSLGSGEVPTEQYFGPGTRLTVT.

The chain carries TRBV6-5 and TRBJ2-3; no clear D gene. Between the trimmed V and J ends, which lost 2 bases and 2 bases, there was a span of 14 bases. The CDR3 length is 16 residues. Germline loops: CDR1 MNHEY, CDR2 SVGAGI. The DNA of the CDR3 is TGTGCCAGCAGTTACATTTTTATGTCGACCACAGATACGCAGTATTTT. Protein product: CASSYIFMSTTDTQYF.

The gene calls are TRBV11-3 and TRBJ1-1; unclear D gene. This CDR3 is built from 15 residues. Deletions cut 5 bases from V and 1 base from J, with 14 bases between. Germline V CDR1 and CDR2: SGHNT, YENEEA. CDR3 sequence: CASSSLAGENTEAFF. Written as DNA, the CDR3 is TGTGCCAGCAGCAGCCTAGCAGGAGAGAACACTGAAGCTTTCTTT.

This clone appeared a single time. V is TRBV11-3 and J is TRBJ2-5, with a possible D match to TRBD2 (6 bases). V was clipped by 1 base and J by 1 base, with 7 bases between them. Germline-derived CDR1 and CDR2 are SGHNT and YENEEA. CDR3 size: 14 residues. CDR3 sequence reads: CASSLGGVQETQYF. The CDR3 DNA follows: TGTGCCAGCAGCTTAGGGGGGGTCCAAGAGACCCAGTACTTC.

This clone was recorded once. The V call is TRBV19, the J call TRBJ2-3; 12 bases are a match to TRBD2. With 4 bases clipped from V and 5 bases from J, the junction kept 4 bases outside the gene matches. Germline loops: CDR1 LNHDA, CDR2 SQIVND (reference sequence). This CDR3 contains 15 residues. The CDR3 DNA sequence: TGTGCCAGTAGTAGACTAGCGGGAGAGGGAGATACGCAGTATTTT. Amino acid sequence: CASSRLAGEGDTQYF. Looking up the rest from reference TRBV19 and TRBJ2-3 gives the full variable domain: DGGITQSPKYLFRKEGQNVTLSCEQNLNHDAMYWYRQDPGQGLRLIYYSQIVNDFQKGDIAEGYSVSREKKESFPLTVTSAQKNPTAFYLCASSRLAGEGDTQYFGPGTRLTVL.

This chain connects TRBV9 to TRBJ2-1; D possibly corresponds to TRBD2 (6 bases). The germline gives CDR1 SGDLS, CDR2 YYNGEE. Deletions cut 4 bases from V and 0 bases from J, with 14 bases between. The CDR3 totals 16 residues. The CDR3 spells CASSSPEGSSYNEQFF. The CDR3 bases are TGTGCCAGCAGCTCCCCGGAGGGGAGCTCCTACAATGAGCAGTTCTTC.

V is TRBV18 and J is TRBJ2-5; D ambiguous. The CDR3 is 14 amino acids. V lost 0 bases to trimming and J lost 4 bases, with 9 bases between them. Germline V lookup: CDR1 KGHSH, CDR2 LQKENI. The CDR3 region has the DNA TGTGCCAGCTCACCACCGAACAGAGCAGAGACCCAGTACTTC. Amino acid sequence: CASSPPNRAETQYF.

The gene calls are TRBV4-3 and TRBJ2-1; D might be TRBD1 (6 bases). The V end was cut by 0 bases, the J end by 0 bases, with 18 bases between. This CDR3 region has 19 residues. The germline gives CDR1 LGHNA, CDR2 YSLEER. The CDR3, as DNA: TGCGCCAGCAGCCAAGATCGCCCAACAGGGCGGAACTCCTACAATGAGCAGTTCTTC. Translated, it gives CASSQDRPTGRNSYNEQFF.

This chain uses TRBV7-9 with TRBJ2-5; TRBD2 might be the D (5 bases). V lost 4 bases and J 6 bases, leaving 15 bases between the germline ends. The germline CDR1 and CDR2 sequences are SEHNR and FQNEAQ (reference sequence). The CDR3 totals 14 residues. CDR3 loop: CASSSPRSGKTQYF. CDR3 DNA sequence: TGTGCCAGCAGCTCCCCACGGTCGGGAAAGACCCAGTACTTC.

The V call is TRBV19, the J call TRBJ2-1; 9 nucleotides match TRBD2. CDR1 and CDR2 from the germline V gene are LNHDA and SQIVND (reference sequence). V shed 3 bases, J shed 7 bases, and the junction held 7 bases outside the gene matches. The CDR3 runs 15 residues. CDR3 region: CASSMIAGGSNEQFF. The CDR3 DNA sequence: TGTGCCAGTAGTATGATTGCGGGAGGGTCGAATGAGCAGTTCTTC.

J is TRBJ2-7 and V is TRBV9; 7 bases are shared with TRBD1. With 2 bases clipped from V and 2 bases from J, the junction kept 7 bases outside the gene matches. The CDR3 is made up of 15 amino acids. Germline V gives CDR1 SGDLS, CDR2 YYNGEE. The CDR3 loop reads CASSVALGTAYEQYF. The CDR3, as DNA: TGTGCCAGCAGCGTGGCCCTAGGGACAGCCTACGAGCAGTACTTC.